This T cell receptor beta chain was identified during a study of patients and donors after allogeneic stem cell transplantation. TCRdb re-derived calls from the RT-PCR reads in MiXCR, one entry per CDR3 protein. The sample includes about 160,000 distinct CDR3 sequences, approximately 40% of them seen just once. The CDR3 is made up of 15 amino acids. Germline V CDR1 and CDR2: LGHNA, YSLEER. Trimming took 3 bases from V and 2 from J, leaving 14 bases between them. The sample was blood, either unsorted or a sorted T cell fraction (not recorded which). This clonotype originated in a human donor who was either an allogeneic HSCT recipient or a stem cell or donor lymphocyte infusion donor (not recorded which). It is not recorded whose cells these are; they may come from a transplant donor. The genes are TRBV4-3 and TRBJ2-7, with a tentative D call TRBD1 (8 bases). This CDR3 is CASSHSTGGAYEQYF. The DNA for the CDR3 is TGCGCCAGCAGCCACAGTACAGGGGGGGCCTACGAGCAGTACTTC.